These 26 T cell receptor beta chains originate from one sample sequenced in a study of tissue T cells after allogeneic stem cell transplantation. Only in-frame clones appear in the TCRdb table, and some are missing; sequencing was by immunoSEQ multiplex PCR. The table includes about 750 clones, 60% to 80% detected once. Source: bone marrow, taken at autopsy. The receptors stem from a female patient aged 18 to 49 with steroid-refractory graft-versus-host disease after an allogeneic stem cell transplant. The graft donor may have given rise to some T cells.

By sample share, this clone is hyperexpanded. The J gene is TRBJ2-7, the V gene TRBV28; D not resolved. Trimming shortened V by 7 bases and J by 3 bases, and 7 bases separated the two germline ends. CDR3 length: 11 amino acids. CDR1 is MDHEN and CDR2 is SYDVKM in the germline V gene. The CDR3 nucleotides read TGTGCCAGCAACTGGAACTACGAGCAGTACTTC. This translates into CASNWNYEQYF.

The J gene is TRBJ1-2, the V gene TRBV19; D may be TRBD1 (5 bases). Germline assignment: CDR1 LNHDA and CDR2 SQIVND (reference sequence). The CDR3 loop spans 14 amino acids. V lost 7 bases, J lost 6 bases, and 18 bases lay in between. The CDR3 here is CASTRKGLRNGYTF. The DNA of the CDR3 is TGTGCCAGTACCCGTAAGGGGCTGAGGAATGGCTACACCTTC.

DNA of the CDR3: TGTGCCAGCAGCTTCGAATACGAGCAGTACTTC. It is translated as CASSFEYEQYF. The rearrangement uses TRBV7-9 and TRBJ2-7; D unresolved. The V gene lost 3 bases and the J gene lost 4 bases, with 4 bases spanning the gap. Looked up from germline, CDR1 is SEHNR and CDR2 is FQNEAQ (reference sequence). The CDR3 is made up of 11 amino acids. Together with reference TRBV7-9 and TRBJ2-7, the CDR3 gives the full variable domain: DTGVSQNPRHKITKRGQNVTFRCDPISEHNRLYWYRQTLGQGPEFLTYFQNEAQLEKSRLLSDRFSAERPKGSFSTLEIQRTEQGDSAMYLCASSFEYEQYFGPGTRLTVT.

This chain connects TRBV5-1 to TRBJ1-4; D gene ambiguous. CDR1 is SGHRS, CDR2 YFSETQ, per germline. This CDR3 has 14 residues. V was pared by 2 bases and J by 5 bases, with 10 bases between. The CDR3 loop is CASSLQSLNEKLFF. DNA of the CDR3: TGCGCCAGCAGCTTACAGAGCCTCAATGAAAAACTGTTTTTT. Filled out from reference TRBV5-1 and TRBJ1-4, the complete variable domain reads KAGVTQTPRYLIKTRGQQVTLSCSPISGHRSVSWYQQTPGQGLQFLFEYFSETQRNKGNFPGRFSGRQFSNSRSEMNVSTLELGDSALYLCASSLQSLNEKLFFGSGTQLSVL.

This clone is labeled as large (0.1 to 1%). The chain uses TRBV4-1 and TRBJ1-5; TRBD1 aligns across 7 bases. The CDR3 runs to 15 residues. Losses at the gene ends were 1 base for V and 4 bases for J; bases not matched to a gene: 4. Germline assignment: CDR1 MGHRA and CDR2 YSYEKL. The CDR3 bases are TGCGCCAGCAGCCAAGGTGGGACAGAGAATCAGCCCCAGCATTTT. It translates to CASSQGGTENQPQHF.

The chain recombines TRBV28 with TRBJ2-7; TRBD1 is a possible D gene (5 bases). CDR1 and CDR2 from the germline V gene are MDHEN and SYDVKM. CDR3 length: 14 residues. V was cut by 3 bases and J by 3 bases, with 12 bases left in between. CDR3 sequence reads: CASSFAGNIYEQYF. The CDR3 DNA follows: TGTGCCAGCAGTTTCGCAGGGAACATCTACGAGCAGTACTTC.

V gene TRBV21-1 combines with J gene TRBJ1-1; TRBD1, the table's D call, lacks a check against the DNA. TRBV21-1 is assigned pseudogene status. This CDR3 has 17 residues. The CDR3, as DNA: TGTGCCAGCAGCACCAACAGGGTTAGAATATCGAACACTGAAGCTTTCTTT. Translation gives CASSTNRVRISNTEAFF.

The sample holds one count of this clone. The V call is TRBV6-1, the J call TRBJ1-5; D unresolved. The V gene lost 5 bases and the J gene lost 4 bases, with 9 bases spanning the gap. This CDR3 is built from 13 residues. Germline CDR1 reads MNHNS; CDR2 reads SASEGT. CDR3 sequence reads: CASSSLKNQPQHF. The CDR3 nucleotides are TGTGCCAGCAGTTCCCTAAAGAATCAGCCCCAGCATTTT.

V gene TRBV27 combines with J gene TRBJ1-3; D call uncertain. Germline CDR1 and CDR2: MNHEY and SMNVEV (reference sequence). The CDR3 spans 14 residues. Trimming took 2 bases from V and 3 from J, leaving 8 bases between them. The CDR3 loop reads CASSLRPLGNTIYF. DNA for the CDR3: TGTGCCAGCAGTTTACGGCCTCTTGGAAACACCATATATTTT.

This clone showed up just a few times. The chain couples TRBV7-9 to TRBJ2-7; TRBD2 might be the D (5 bases). Germline CDR1 SEHNR, CDR2 FQNEAQ (reference sequence). Trimming pared 1 base from V and 2 bases from J, leaving 9 bases between. The CDR3 is 14 residues long. CDR3 protein: CASSLGGFAYEQYF. The DNA of the CDR3 is TGTGCCAGCAGCTTAGGCGGGTTTGCCTACGAGCAGTACTTC.

The chain links TRBV23-1 to TRBJ1-5; no firm D call. TRBV23-1 qualifies as an ORF whose function is uncertain. With 4 bases removed from V and 2 bases from J, the gap between germline ends came to 12 bases. The CDR3 runs to 15 residues. The CDR3: CASSLREGCNQPQHF. The CDR3 DNA is TGCGCCAGCAGTCTTCGGGAGGGATGCAATCAGCCCCAGCATTTT.

This clone showed up just once. The chain uses TRBV6-5 and TRBJ2-1; 7 bases are shared with TRBD2. The CDR3 runs 15 residues. Germline V CDR1 and CDR2: MNHEY, SVGAGI. With 2 bases clipped from V and 1 base from J, the junction kept 2 bases outside the gene matches. Here the CDR3 DNA reads TGTGCCAGCAGTTACCCTAGCGGTTCCTACAATGAGCAGTTCTTC. Protein: CASSYPSGSYNEQFF.

This chain uses TRBV25-1 with TRBJ2-2; no definite D call. V dropped 3 bases and J dropped 1 base, with 9 bases sitting between them. The germline V gene has CDR1 MGHDK and CDR2 SYGVNS. The CDR3 extends over 15 amino acids. The CDR3 spells CASSDGGKNTGELFF. In nucleotides, the CDR3 is TGTGCCAGCAGTGATGGCGGCAAGAACACCGGGGAGCTGTTTTTT.

The chain recombines TRBV6-5 with TRBJ2-7; D may be TRBD1 (6 bases). From germline, CDR1 is MNHEY and CDR2 SVGAGI. V dropped 0 bases and J dropped 6 bases, with 12 bases sitting between them. This CDR3 has 14 residues. CDR3 nucleotides: TGTGCCAGCAGTTACTCGCTTGGGACACTCGAGCAGTACTTC. Its protein product is CASSYSLGTLEQYF.

The rearrangement uses TRBV27 and TRBJ2-7; 7 nucleotides agree with TRBD1. The junction had 7 bases not matched to a gene; V was cut back by 5 bases and J by 3 bases. Germline values: CDR1 MNHEY, CDR2 SMNVEV (reference sequence). The CDR3 has 14 residues. The CDR3 spells CASSHPGQLYEQYF. The DNA of the CDR3 is TGTGCCAGCAGTCATCCGGGACAGCTCTACGAGCAGTACTTC.

The count of this clone is one. V and J are TRBV27 and TRBJ1-5, with a tentative D call TRBD1 (6 bases). Germline V gene lookup returns CDR1 MNHEY and CDR2 SMNVEV (reference sequence). Trimming removed 6 bases from V and 7 bases from J, with 13 bases in between. CDR3 length: 13 residues. Here the CDR3 DNA reads TGTGCCAGCAGACAGCCCGGGGGCCAGCCCCAGCATTTT. It encodes CASRQPGGQPQHF.

This chain uses TRBV12-3 or TRBV12-4 with TRBJ2-1; D is unresolved. V was shortened by 3 bases and J by 8 bases, with 8 bases between the two germline ends. CDR3 size: 12 residues. The CDR3 DNA follows: TGTGCCAGCAGTTTGGGTTTCCATGAGCAGTTCTTC. As protein: CASSLGFHEQFF.

V gene TRBV21-1 combines with J gene TRBJ1-4; whether TRBD1, the table's D call, matches the DNA was not checked. TRBV21-1 is designated a pseudogene. This CDR3 comprises 12 residues. The chain's CDR3 is CASCQFNEKLFF. The CDR3 DNA reads TGTGCCAGCTGCCAGTTTAATGAAAAACTGTTTTTT.

The chain is built from TRBV5-6 and TRBJ2-7; D ambiguous. The CDR3 contains 18 residues. V lost 0 bases to trimming and J lost 3 bases, with 22 bases between them. Germline V gene sequence: CDR1 SGHDT, CDR2 YYEEEE. CDR3 DNA sequence: TGTGCCAGCAGCTTGGAAGGGTTGGGCCTTATCCCGTTCTACGAGCAGTACTTC. The encoded protein is CASSLEGLGLIPFYEQYF.

J is TRBJ2-1 and V is TRBV7-2, with 14 bases aligning to TRBD2. J was trimmed by 6 bases and V by 3 bases; bases with no gene match: 1. CDR3 size: 15 residues. The germline CDR1 and CDR2 sequences are SGHTA and FQGNSA. The chain's CDR3 is CASSLTSGRANEQFF. The CDR3 DNA sequence: TGTGCCAGCAGCTTGACTAGCGGGAGGGCCAATGAGCAGTTCTTC.

The genes are TRBV19 and TRBJ2-5; 9 nucleotides align to TRBD1. The CDR3 is made up of 13 amino acids. The germline CDR1 and CDR2 sequences are LNHDA and SQIVND (reference sequence). V lost 3 bases to trimming and J lost 5 bases; unmatched junction nucleotides: 1. The CDR3 DNA reads as TGTGCCAGTAGTATTGGGACAGGGGAGACCCAGTACTTC. It is translated as CASSIGTGETQYF.

The chain joins TRBV4-2 to TRBJ2-3, with a weak D call TRBD2 (6 bases). Germline CDR1 LGHNA, CDR2 YNFKEQ. With 4 bases removed from V and 3 bases from J, the gap between germline ends came to 14 bases. The CDR3 runs 15 residues. The CDR3 nucleotides read TGTGCCAGCAGCCCTTCCGGGAGTTGGACAGATACGCAGTATTTT. Translating it yields CASSPSGSWTDTQYF.

This chain uses TRBV5-1 with TRBJ1-1, with D maybe TRBD1 (5 bases). CDR3 length: 14 amino acids. Germline V lookup: CDR1 SGHRS, CDR2 YFSETQ. V was pared by 0 bases and J by 5 bases, with 11 bases between. The DNA of the CDR3 is TGCGCCAGCAGCTTGGCGCAGGGTTATACTGAAGCTTTCTTT. It translates to CASSLAQGYTEAFF. Combining the CDR3 with reference TRBV5-1 and TRBJ1-1 gives the whole variable domain KAGVTQTPRYLIKTRGQQVTLSCSPISGHRSVSWYQQTPGQGLQFLFEYFSETQRNKGNFPGRFSGRQFSNSRSEMNVSTLELGDSALYLCASSLAQGYTEAFFGQGTRLTVV.

This chain joins TRBV9 and TRBJ2-7, with unresolved D. The germline V gene encodes CDR1 SGDLS and CDR2 YYNGEE. This CDR3 is built from 14 residues. Trimming removed 0 bases at V and 2 bases at J, with 9 bases between. Here the CDR3 reads CASSVADRTYEQYF. The CDR3 nucleotides are TGTGCCAGCAGCGTAGCGGACCGAACCTACGAGCAGTACTTC.

This clone was detected a few times. CDR3 in DNA: TGCGCCAGCAGCCTGGGGGTTCCCTACGAGCAGTACTTC. This encodes CASSLGVPYEQYF. The V and J genes are TRBV5-1 and TRBJ2-7; D may correspond to TRBD1 or TRBD2 (5 bases each). Germline CDR1 is SGHRS and CDR2 is YFSETQ. Trimming took 4 bases from V and 2 from J, leaving 10 bases between them. The CDR3 contains 13 residues. Full variable domain (missing parts from reference TRBV5-1 and TRBJ2-7): KAGVTQTPRYLIKTRGQQVTLSCSPISGHRSVSWYQQTPGQGLQFLFEYFSETQRNKGNFPGRFSGRQFSNSRSEMNVSTLELGDSALYLCASSLGVPYEQYFGPGTRLTVT.

This clone was recorded once. This rearrangement joins TRBV15 to TRBJ1-6, with D perhaps matching TRBD1 (5 bases). The CDR3 covers 15 residues. The ends were cut back, 0 bases at V and 4 bases at J, with 7 bases in the middle. Germline V gives CDR1 LNHNV, CDR2 YYDKDF (reference sequence). CDR3 bases: TGTGCCACCAGCAGAGAGGGGACGTATAATTCACCCCTCCACTTT. This codes for CATSREGTYNSPLHF.